Listed here are 5 T cell receptor beta chains from one sample, sequenced in a study of cytomegalovirus exposure and HLA in healthy donors. In the PCR, 60 Vbeta and 13 Jbeta primers were used. Some clones are missing from TCRdb's copy, which holds only in-frame ones; the method was immunoSEQ multiplex PCR. The repertoire has 90,000 to 150,000 clones, around 76% of them found once; the top ten carry about 15%. Sequenced: PBMCs. These receptors were taken from a man aged 45-60 years in good health and CMV-seropositive.

The chain employs TRBV7-9 and TRBJ2-6, with a tentative D call TRBD1 (5 bases). Trimming shortened V by 1 base and J by 2 bases, and 6 bases separated the two germline ends. The CDR3 is 15 amino acids. Germline V gene sequence: CDR1 SEHNR, CDR2 FQNEAQ (reference sequence). CDR3 in DNA: TGTGCCAGCAGCTTAGAAGGGGCTGGGGCCAACGTCCTGACTTTC. This sequence encodes CASSLEGAGANVLTF.

The rearrangement links TRBV7-6 to TRBJ2-2, with D unclear. The CDR3 spans 13 residues. V dropped 1 base and J dropped 6 bases, with 6 bases sitting between them. Germline lookup yields CDR1 SGHVS and CDR2 FNYEAQ. CDR3 nucleotides: TGTGCCAGCAGCTTAGGAAGCGCCGGGGAGCTGTTTTTT. This encodes CASSLGSAGELFF.

This rearrangement joins TRBV4-1 to TRBJ2-3; 7 nucleotides align to TRBD2. The CDR3 sequence is 16 residues long. CDR1 is MGHRA, CDR2 YSYEKL, per germline. V was clipped by 1 base and J by 7 bases; unmatched bases: 11. The CDR3 protein is CASSQVGTTVANTQYF. For the CDR3, the DNA is TGCGCCAGCAGCCAAGTCGGGACTACTGTCGCGAATACGCAGTATTTT.

The sample holds one count of this clone. The J gene is TRBJ1-2, the V gene TRBV5-1; no clear D. This CDR3 has 13 residues. CDR1 and CDR2 (germline): SGHRS, YFSETQ. V dropped 0 bases and J dropped 1 base, with 4 bases sitting between them. CDR3: CASSLVSNYGYTF. The CDR3 region has the DNA TGCGCCAGCAGCTTGGTTAGTAACTATGGCTACACCTTC. Based on the CDR3 plus reference TRBV5-1 and TRBJ1-2, the full variable domain is KAGVTQTPRYLIKTRGQQVTLSCSPISGHRSVSWYQQTPGQGLQFLFEYFSETQRNKGNFPGRFSGRQFSNSRSEMNVSTLELGDSALYLCASSLVSNYGYTFGSGTRLTVV.

This chain links TRBV7-6 with TRBJ1-5; D gene uncertain. Trimming removed 4 bases at V and 5 bases at J, with 18 bases between. Germline assignment: CDR1 SGHVS and CDR2 FNYEAQ. The CDR3 has 16 amino acids. The chain's CDR3 is CASSSAVRETDQPQHF. In DNA form, the CDR3 reads TGTGCCAGCAGCTCAGCCGTTAGGGAGACGGATCAGCCCCAGCATTTT.